A single sample is the source of the 30 T cell receptor beta chains below, sequenced in a study of cytomegalovirus exposure and HLA in healthy donors. It was with 60 Vbeta and 13 Jbeta primers that the PCR ran. TCRdb's copy holds only in-frame clones and misses some; the assay was immunoSEQ multiplex PCR. The data show about 69,000 clones, around 68% seen once. The sequencing sample was made of PBMCs. The receptor source for this set is a woman in her twenties or thirties in good health and CMV-seronegative.

The rearrangement uses TRBV15 and TRBJ2-2; TRBD2 aligns across 10 bases. Germline loops: CDR1 LNHNV, CDR2 YYDKDF (reference sequence). V was clipped by 2 bases and J by 8 bases; unmatched bases: 11. There are 17 residues in the CDR3. The CDR3 DNA is TGTGCCACCAGCAGACTAGAACTAGCGGGGTTCACAGGGGAGCTGTTTTTT. Translated, it gives CATSRLELAGFTGELFF.

In its sample, this clone was seen once. The chain combines TRBV19 with TRBJ1-2; 7 bases align to TRBD1. CDR1 and CDR2 (germline): LNHDA, SQIVND (reference sequence). There are 13 residues in the CDR3. The V gene end was trimmed by 6 bases and the J gene end by 4 bases; junction bases not matched to a gene: 5. Here the CDR3 DNA reads TGTGCCAGTAGCCTTGACAGGGTCTATGGCTACACCTTC. Protein product: CASSLDRVYGYTF.

V gene TRBV7-8 combines with J gene TRBJ1-6; D remains unclear. With 2 bases removed from V and 7 bases from J, the gap between germline ends came to 9 bases. The CDR3 totals 14 residues. Germline CDR1 and CDR2: SGHVS and FQNEAQ. The CDR3 spells CASSLNSGNSPLHF. The DNA of the CDR3 is TGTGCCAGCAGCTTAAATTCGGGGAATTCACCCCTCCACTTT. Based on the CDR3 plus reference TRBV7-8 and TRBJ1-6, the full variable domain is GAGVSQSPRYKVAKRGQDVALRCDPISGHVSLFWYQQALGQGPEFLTYFQNEAQLDKSGLPSDRFFAERPEGSVSTLKIQRTQQEDSAVYLCASSLNSGNSPLHFGNGTRLTVT.

The rearrangement links TRBV27 to TRBJ2-5; D is perhaps TRBD2 (7 bases). CDR1 and CDR2 from the germline V gene are MNHEY and SMNVEV (reference sequence). The CDR3 extends over 16 amino acids. V shed 1 base and J shed 4 bases, with 16 bases lying between them. CDR3 nucleotides: TGTGCCAGCAGTTTATATAGCCCGGGGGGCCCAGAGACCCAGTACTTC. Translating gives CASSLYSPGGPETQYF.

J is TRBJ2-7 and V is TRBV19, with 8 bases fitting TRBD1. Unmatched junction bases numbered 7, after V lost 5 bases and J lost 4 bases. The CDR3 consists of 14 residues. Germline values: CDR1 LNHDA, CDR2 SQIVND (reference sequence). The CDR3 DNA reads TGTGCCAGTAGTGGGCTGGACAGGGTTTACGAGCAGTACTTC. Amino acids: CASSGLDRVYEQYF.

This clone was seen more than once but under ten times. The V and J genes are TRBV19 and TRBJ2-3; TRBD2 might be the D (6 bases). Germline V gene data show CDR1 as LNHDA and CDR2 as SQIVND (reference sequence). Trimming took 8 bases from V and 4 from J, leaving 13 bases between them. CDR3 size: 13 residues. CDR3 DNA: TGTGCCAGTGCCGATCTAGCGTCAGATACGCAGTATTTT. This translates into CASADLASDTQYF.

The J gene is TRBJ1-5, the V gene TRBV19; 9 nucleotides agree with TRBD1. Germline V gives CDR1 LNHDA, CDR2 SQIVND (reference sequence). The V and J ends lost 4 bases and 4 bases, in that order; junction bases with no gene match: 8. There are 16 residues in the CDR3. The CDR3 is CASSTPPGTGNQPQHF. The CDR3 DNA sequence: TGTGCCAGTAGTACTCCACCCGGGACAGGGAATCAGCCCCAGCATTTT.

This chain connects TRBV28 to TRBJ1-5; perhaps TRBD1 as D (6 bases). CDR1 is MDHEN, CDR2 SYDVKM, per germline. V lost 3 bases and J lost 2, with 11 bases in between. This CDR3 has 15 amino acids. The CDR3 DNA sequence: TGTGCCAGCAGTTTTAACAGGGACGGCAATCAGCCCCAGCATTTT. This sequence encodes CASSFNRDGNQPQHF.

The chain is built from TRBV2 and TRBJ2-7; D is perhaps TRBD2 (6 bases). The CDR3 spans 14 residues. The V and J ends lost 5 bases and 6 bases respectively, with 17 bases between them. Germline loops: CDR1 SNHLY, CDR2 FYNNEI. The CDR3, as DNA: TGTGCCAGCAGTCAGGAGGGAGGAGGCTCCGAGCAGTACTTC. Amino acids: CASSQEGGGSEQYF.

This clone was picked up a small number of times. The V call is TRBV9, the J call TRBJ1-5; 7 bases are a match to TRBD1. Germline CDR1 SGDLS, CDR2 YYNGEE. V was clipped by 4 bases and J by 3 bases; unmatched bases: 7. The CDR3 spans 15 residues. CDR3 loop: CASSPRDSYNQPQHF. The DNA for the CDR3 is TGTGCCAGCAGCCCACGGGACAGTTACAATCAGCCCCAGCATTTT.

The chain couples TRBV11-3 to TRBJ1-2, with no clear D. The length of the CDR3 is 12 residues. V shed 5 bases and J shed 3 bases, with 7 bases lying between them. Germline assignment: CDR1 SGHNT and CDR2 YENEEA. This CDR3 is CASSPGYYGYTF. The CDR3 DNA sequence: TGTGCCAGCAGCCCAGGTTACTATGGCTACACCTTC.

The chain is built from TRBV30 and TRBJ1-6; D gene ambiguous. Germline V gene sequence: CDR1 GTSNPN, CDR2 SVGIG (reference sequence). CDR3 length: 16 amino acids. The germline V and J ends were trimmed by 2 bases and 0 bases, with 11 bases remaining between them. The CDR3 DNA follows: TGTGCCTGGAGTTGGAAGAGGGTCTCCTATAATTCACCCCTCCACTTT. Amino acid sequence: CAWSWKRVSYNSPLHF.

This clone was seen more than once but under ten times. This chain links TRBV4-3 with TRBJ1-3, with 8 bases that match TRBD1. Germline-derived CDR1 and CDR2 are LGHNA and YSLEER. The ends lost 4 bases at V and 2 bases at J; junction bases unmatched: 7. This CDR3 comprises 16 residues. CDR3 protein: CASSPIKQGAGNTIYF. The CDR3 DNA reads TGCGCCAGCAGCCCCATCAAACAGGGGGCTGGAAACACCATATATTTT.

This clone has just one count. The chain couples TRBV5-6 to TRBJ2-1; TRBD1 is a possible D gene (6 bases). The germline gives CDR1 SGHDT, CDR2 YYEEEE. The CDR3 has 16 amino acids. V shed 1 base and J shed 4 bases, with 15 bases lying between them. In DNA, the CDR3 is TGTGCCAGCAGCTTGCCCCGCGGAGGACAGTACAATGAGCAGTTCTTC. This encodes CASSLPRGGQYNEQFF. Full variable domain (missing parts from reference TRBV5-6 and TRBJ2-1): DAGVTQSPTHLIKTRGQQVTLRCSPKSGHDTVSWYQQALGQGPQFIFQYYEEEERQRGNFPDRFSGHQFPNYSSELNVNALLLGDSALYLCASSLPRGGQYNEQFFGPGTRLTVL.

The chain is built from TRBV5-4 and TRBJ2-1, with D maybe TRBD1 (6 bases). This CDR3 has 14 residues. From germline, CDR1 is SGHNT and CDR2 YYREEE (reference sequence). Trimming pared 5 bases from V and 5 bases from J, leaving 14 bases between. CDR3 amino acids: CASRYRTANNEQFF. Here the CDR3 DNA reads TGTGCCAGCAGGTATAGGACAGCGAACAATGAGCAGTTCTTC. Full variable domain (outside the CDR3, taken from reference TRBV5-4 and TRBJ2-1): ETGVTQSPTHLIKTRGQQVTLRCSSQSGHNTVSWYQQALGQGPQFIFQYYREEENGRGNFPPRFSGLQFPNYSSELNVNALELDDSALYLCASRYRTANNEQFFGPGTRLTVL.

This clone was seen just once. The J gene is TRBJ2-7, the V gene TRBV28; 7 bases are a match to TRBD1. V shed 6 bases and J 3 bases; nucleotides not matched to a gene: 11. The germline V gene has CDR1 MDHEN and CDR2 SYDVKM. The CDR3 has 15 amino acids. CDR3 sequence: CASSPPYDRDYEQYF. The CDR3 nucleotides read TGTGCCAGCAGCCCCCCTTACGACAGGGACTACGAGCAGTACTTC. Using reference TRBV28 and TRBJ2-7 for the parts outside the CDR3, the full variable domain is DVKVTQSSRYLVKRTGEKVFLECVQDMDHENMFWYRQDPGLGLRLIYFSYDVKMKEKGDIPEGYSVSREKKERFSLILESASTNQTSMYLCASSPPYDRDYEQYFGPGTRLTVT.

The V call is TRBV11-2, the J call TRBJ2-5, with 11 bases that match TRBD2. Unmatched junction bases numbered 7, after V lost 11 bases and J lost 5 bases. CDR1 is SGHAT and CDR2 is FQNNGV in the germline V gene. This CDR3 has 13 amino acids. CDR3: CAASGGPPETQYF. As DNA, the CDR3 is TGTGCCGCTAGCGGGGGGCCCCCCGAGACCCAGTACTTC.

This chain connects TRBV19 to TRBJ1-4; D gene ambiguous. Germline V lookup: CDR1 LNHDA, CDR2 SQIVND (reference sequence). Trimming cost V 3 bases and J 7 bases, with 6 bases left between them. This CDR3 is 12 amino acids long. The DNA of the CDR3 is TGTGCCAGTAGTATCCGGGGTGAAAAACTGTTTTTT. Residues: CASSIRGEKLFF.

This clone is a singleton in its sample. The V and J genes are TRBV6-4 and TRBJ2-3, with 9 nucleotides matching TRBD2. The germline gives CDR1 MRHNA, CDR2 SNTAGT. This CDR3 comprises 16 residues. The trim removed 0 bases at V and 6 bases at J, leaving 7 bases unmatched. This CDR3 reads CASSDSSSGGVDTQYF. The CDR3 region has the DNA TGTGCCAGCAGTGACTCGAGTAGCGGGGGAGTGGATACGCAGTATTTT.

The chain combines TRBV7-8 with TRBJ2-2; D unresolved. Germline V gives CDR1 SGHVS, CDR2 FQNEAQ. This CDR3 contains 15 residues. Between the trimmed V and J ends, which lost 0 bases and 4 bases, there was a span of 9 bases. The chain's CDR3 is CASSLARFSTGELFF. In nucleotides, the CDR3 is TGTGCCAGCAGCTTAGCGCGGTTTAGCACCGGGGAGCTGTTTTTT.

The V gene is TRBV30, the J gene TRBJ1-6, with D possibly matching TRBD1 (5 bases). Deletions cut 5 bases from V and 0 bases from J, with 11 bases between. The CDR3 contains 15 residues. In germline, CDR1 is GTSNPN, CDR2 SVGIG (reference sequence). CDR3 coding DNA: TGTGCCTGGGGGGCTGACCGCTCCTATAATTCACCCCTCCACTTT. It codes for CAWGADRSYNSPLHF.

V gene TRBV6-6 combines with J gene TRBJ1-2; 7 bases line up with TRBD1. This CDR3 comprises 12 residues. Germline loops: CDR1 MNHNY, CDR2 SVGAGI (reference sequence). After removal of 8 bases from V and 4 bases from J, the junction contained 4 bases not matched to a gene. CDR3 bases: TGTGCCAGCCGGGACAGCCTCTATGGCTACACCTTC. This sequence encodes CASRDSLYGYTF.

This chain uses TRBV4-3 with TRBJ2-3; 11 bases fit TRBD1. Trimming at V came to 1 base and at J to 14 bases, leaving 5 bases not matched to a gene. This CDR3 is built from 13 residues. Germline CDR1 reads LGHNA; CDR2 reads YSLEER. This CDR3 reads CASSQGTGGVLYF. The DNA for the CDR3 is TGCGCCAGCAGCCAAGGGACAGGGGGCGTTTTGTATTTT.

The chain is built from TRBV5-1 and TRBJ2-5, with D unclear. V lost 0 bases and J 1 base, leaving 4 bases between the germline ends. Germline loops: CDR1 SGHRS, CDR2 YFSETQ. The CDR3 extends over 13 amino acids. Written as DNA, the CDR3 is TGCGCCAGCAGCTTGGCCAGCCAAGAGACCCAGTACTTC. As protein: CASSLASQETQYF.

This chain links TRBV2 with TRBJ1-2; possible D gene TRBD1, 5 bases. From germline, CDR1 is SNHLY and CDR2 FYNNEI. This CDR3 spans 14 amino acids. Between the trimmed V and J ends, which lost 6 bases and 4 bases, there was a span of 15 bases. The CDR3 is CASRTAQGSYGYTF. For the CDR3, the DNA is TGTGCCAGCAGGACGGCCCAGGGTTCCTATGGCTACACCTTC.

J is TRBJ2-3 and V is TRBV29-1; 8 positions agree with TRBD2. Germline V CDR1 and CDR2: SQVTM, ANQGSEA. J was trimmed by 4 bases and V by 5 bases; bases with no gene match: 5. This CDR3 comprises 13 residues. The CDR3 DNA follows: TGCAGCGTTCCAGCGGGGGACTCAGATACGCAGTATTTT. Its translation: CSVPAGDSDTQYF.

This clone has just a few counts. This chain uses TRBV7-8 with TRBJ1-1, with 9 bases that match TRBD1. CDR1 is SGHVS, CDR2 FQNEAQ, per germline. The ends lost 3 bases at V and 4 bases at J; junction bases unmatched: 3. This CDR3 has 14 amino acids. This CDR3 is CASSLGQGPTEAFF. DNA of the CDR3: TGTGCCAGCAGCTTGGGACAGGGCCCCACTGAAGCTTTCTTT.

The chain links TRBV9 to TRBJ1-2, with TRBD1 matching 12 bases. V was clipped by 2 bases and J by 7 bases; unmatched bases: 6. CDR1 SGDLS and CDR2 YYNGEE come from the germline V gene. CDR3 length: 15 amino acids. CDR3 in amino acids: CASSVTGTGGAGYTF. For the CDR3, the DNA is TGTGCCAGCAGCGTTACCGGGACAGGGGGCGCTGGCTACACCTTC.

The genes are TRBV18 and TRBJ1-4; D call uncertain. Germline V gene lookup returns CDR1 KGHSH and CDR2 LQKENI. V was trimmed by 5 bases and J by 5 bases, leaving 18 bases between them. The CDR3 extends over 16 amino acids. The CDR3 loop is CASSFQAGRPNEKLFF. The CDR3 bases are TGTGCCAGCTCATTTCAGGCCGGGAGGCCCAATGAAAAACTGTTTTTT.

This clone was detected a few times. This rearrangement joins TRBV4-1 to TRBJ1-1, with a weak D call TRBD1 (6 bases). V was shortened by 0 bases and J by 10 bases, with 12 bases between the two germline ends. The CDR3 length is 13 residues. The V gene's germline CDR1 is MGHRA and CDR2 YSYEKL. DNA of the CDR3: TGCGCCAGCAGCCAAGATAGGGTAGGGGGAGCTTTCTTT. Translated, it gives CASSQDRVGGAFF.